Listed here is a single TCR beta chain. Its binding antigen is unknown. No qualities accompany the bases; no much larger clone lies one base away. This sample is drawn from a study of graft-versus-host responses after intestinal transplantation (dated by TCRdb to the early 2020s). Looking at the study overall: The transplants that recipients received were multivisceral, liver-intestinal, or isolated intestinal. To identify alloreactive clones, pre-transplant mixed lymphocyte reaction products were sequenced and compared with unstimulated pre-transplant donor and recipient T cells. A peak of at least 4% donor T cells among recipient peripheral blood mononuclear cells was the definition used for donor T cell macrochimerism. After intestinal transplantation, graft-versus-host and host-versus-graft alloreactive T cell clones in the graft, circulation and bone marrow were tracked using bulk TCR-beta CDR3 sequencing. Rather than being sequenced by the commercial service, samples from a few later patients were sequenced in-house on an Illumina MiSeq and processed with MiXCR. Of the 20 to 25 intestinal transplant recipients enrolled in the cohort, one of whom was a retransplant, a few patients without pretransplant specimens were excluded. Every recipient was given anti-thymocyte globulin induction, followed by 2 to 4 years of maintenance tacrolimus and steroids. Here is what the overall study found, with its caveats: GvH clones were detected in recipient bone marrow, and some appeared earlier in ileal mucosa or blood, consistent with an intestinal mucosal origin. The conclusions were limited by the relatively low number and heterogeneity of the intestinal transplant patients. Early after transplant, peak levels of circulating GvH clones were found to be associated with declines in HvG clones. In patients with donor T cell macrochimerism, the allografts had high GvH to HvG T cell clonal ratios.

Library prep was done by the immunoSEQ multiplex PCR assay. For most patients, genomic DNA was subjected to high-throughput TCR-beta CDR3 sequencing by Adaptive Biotechnologies. Processing in the source paper ran as follows. Adaptive's ImmunoSEQ software supplied the TCR sequencing data for 15 to 20 patients, while MiXCR and VDJtools were used to process a few other patients. CDR3 nucleotide sequences shared between donor and recipient were removed because their origin could not be assigned. At least 2-fold expansion over unstimulated cells and a minimum CFSE-low frequency of 0.002% (template counts) or 0.001% (read counts) were required for clones to be classified as alloreactive. Clones were considered mappable if detected in sequenced pre-transplant spleen, lymph node, or MLR CFSE-low populations of the donor or recipient. The cumulative frequency of alloreactive clones was calculated as a percentage of all sequences, weighted by copy number. The source is immuneACCESS, and TCRdb retained only in-frame sequences with V and J called. Part of the clones is not carried over; for the studies checked, unresolved V genes explain less than half of this, and the remainder is unexplained. D and trimming were read from the DNA, whereas the V and J calls and clone size are those reported in that table. This sample has more than 9,500 clones in its table, and roughly 93% of those were observed once. The ten largest clonotypes hold approximately 22% of the sample.

Blood samples were collected up to 4 times in the first month after transplant and then at least monthly when available. Sample: PBMCs, taken 109 to 110 days after intestinal transplant. The TCR originated in a human patient who received an intestinal transplant, so some T cells may come from the graft donor.

The CDR3 amino acid sequence is: CASSVEGDTYNEQFF. The nucleotide sequence is given as TGTGCCAGCAGCGTAGAGGGGGACACCTACAATGAGCAGTTCTTC. In this chain, TRBV9 is recombined with TRBJ2-1, and the D gene may be TRBD1, 6 bases matching. The trim is 0 bases for V and 2 bases for J, with a gap of 9 bases between the germline ends. CDR1 is given as SGDLS and CDR2 as YYNGEE, both from the germline V gene. The CDR3 measures 15 amino acids from cysteine to phenylalanine. The DNA shown is the 45-base CDR3, in frame from base 1.